This entry concerns a single T cell receptor (beta chain). Antigen unknown. Mismatch with germline at one junction end may stem from a read error. This specimen belongs to a study of cytomegalovirus exposure and HLA in healthy donors. In the study overall: In terms of ancestry, the Caucasian-associated cluster contained roughly 80% of the approximately 430 genotyped donors. Study results and limitations: A list of about 160 TCR beta chains associated with cytomegalovirus was given. In the analysis, some V segments, TRBV6-2 and TRBV6-3 included, were excluded as indistinguishable.

Germline V gene data show CDR1 as MNHNS and CDR2 as SASEGT. CDR3 length: 12 amino acids. A multiplex PCR was run with 60 Vbeta primers and 13 Jbeta primers. Here immunoSEQ multiplex PCR was the method, and the copy in TCRdb shows in-frame clones only, minus some. Among roughly 180,000 clones listed, 70% to 90% were seen once. The sample taken for sequencing was PBMCs. This chain links TRBV6-1 with TRBJ2-1; D is perhaps TRBD1 (6 bases). The sequence was collected from a man younger than 30 in good health and CMV-seropositive. For the CDR3, the DNA is TGTGCCAGCAGTGGCTTTACAGGGTTCAAGGTCTTC. Translation gives CASSGFTGFKVF.